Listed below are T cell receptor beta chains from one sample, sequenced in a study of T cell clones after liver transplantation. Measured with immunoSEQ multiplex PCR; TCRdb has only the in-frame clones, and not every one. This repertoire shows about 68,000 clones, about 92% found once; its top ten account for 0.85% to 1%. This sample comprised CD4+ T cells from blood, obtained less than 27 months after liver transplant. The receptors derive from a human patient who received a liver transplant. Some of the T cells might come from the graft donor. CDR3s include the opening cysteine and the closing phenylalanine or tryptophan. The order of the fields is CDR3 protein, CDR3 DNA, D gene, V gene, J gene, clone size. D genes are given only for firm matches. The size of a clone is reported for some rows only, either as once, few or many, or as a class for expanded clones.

CASKAGTTDTQYF,TGTGCCAGCAAGGCGGGAACCACAGATACGCAGTATTTT,NA,TRBV2,TRBJ2-3,NA
CASSVGTSGRGTDTQYF,TGTGCCAGCAGTGTTGGGACTAGCGGGAGAGGGACAGATACGCAGTATTTT,TRBD2,TRBV6-1,TRBJ2-3,NA
CASSAAGGGAVDTQYF,TGCGCCAGCAGCGCGGCCGGGGGCGGAGCGGTAGATACGCAGTATTTT,NA,TRBV5-1,TRBJ2-3,NA
CASTRGQGGTYEQYF,TGTGCCAGCACTAGGGGACAGGGCGGTACCTACGAGCAGTACTTC,TRBD1,TRBV28,TRBJ2-7,NA
CASSLSRGQGLNQPQHF,TGTGCCAGCAGTTTGAGCCGGGGACAGGGCTTAAATCAGCCCCAGCATTTT,TRBD1,TRBV27,TRBJ1-5,NA
CASSSGQGVGQPQHF,TGTGCCAGCAGCTCCGGACAGGGGGTAGGTCAGCCCCAGCATTTT,TRBD1,TRBV9,TRBJ1-5,NA
CASSRFGQGSYEQYF,TGTGCCAGCAGCCGTTTTGGACAGGGGTCCTACGAGCAGTACTTC,TRBD1,TRBV11-2,TRBJ2-7,NA
CASSYSSTSGNREQYF,TGTGCCAGCAGTTACTCTTCGACTAGCGGGAACCGCGAGCAGTACTTC,TRBD2,TRBV6-5,TRBJ2-7,NA
CASSLAGDQETQYF,TGTGCCAGCAGCCTAGCGGGGGACCAAGAGACCCAGTACTTC,TRBD2,TRBV7-9,TRBJ2-5,NA
CASSLRGQGNAEAFF,TGTGCCAGCAGTTTACGAGGACAGGGGAACGCTGAAGCTTTCTTT,TRBD1,TRBV27,TRBJ1-1,once
CASSIMTARGGELFF,TGTGCCAGTAGTATAATGACTGCCCGGGGCGGGGAGCTGTTTTTT,NA,TRBV19,TRBJ2-2,NA
CAWGQPGSGANVLTF,TGTGCCTGGGGACAGCCCGGCTCTGGGGCCAACGTCCTGACTTTC,NA,TRBV30,TRBJ2-6,NA
CASSSPRGTQYF,TGTGCCAGCAGCTCACCCCGGGGGACCCAGTACTTC,NA,TRBV7-3,TRBJ2-5,NA
CASSLSQGPYEQYF,TGTGCCAGCAGCTTATCACAGGGACCTTACGAGCAGTACTTC,NA,TRBV7-2,TRBJ2-7,NA
CASSDTGTPVIEQFF,TGTGCCAGCAGTGACACCGGGACTCCCGTTATTGAGCAGTTCTTC,NA,TRBV6-4,TRBJ2-1,NA
CASSRDYEQFF,TGCGCCAGCAGTCGGGACTATGAGCAGTTCTTC,NA,TRBV5-1,TRBJ2-1,NA
CASRGTSWNEQFF,TGTGCCAGCCGCGGGACTAGCTGGAATGAGCAGTTCTTC,TRBD2,TRBV28,TRBJ2-1,NA
CASSLNSPESNQPQHF,TGTGCCAGCTCCCTGAATAGTCCTGAATCGAATCAGCCCCAGCATTTT,NA,TRBV18,TRBJ1-5,NA
CASSEARGRGTEAFF,TGTGCCAGCAGTGAAGCACGGGGGCGCGGCACTGAAGCTTTCTTT,NA,TRBV2,TRBJ1-1,NA
CASVTGTAKFNLHF,TGTGCCAGCGTGACCGGGACCGCGAAGTTTAACCTCCACTTT,NA,TRBV6-1,TRBJ1-6,NA
CASSYDFTDTQYF,TGTGCCAGCAGTTACGACTTCACAGATACGCAGTATTTT,NA,TRBV2,TRBJ2-3,NA
CASSSFTGGYTF,TGTGCCAGCAGCTCCTTTACGGGGGGCTACACCTTC,NA,TRBV11-3,TRBJ1-2,once
CASSVEVGQGPGARNQPQHF,TGTGCCAGCAGCGTAGAAGTTGGCCAGGGGCCCGGCGCGCGCAATCAGCCCCAGCATTTT,NA,TRBV9,TRBJ1-5,NA
CASSEASTGRRETQYF,TGTGCCAGCAGTGAAGCATCCACAGGGAGAAGAGAGACCCAGTACTTC,NA,TRBV28,TRBJ2-5,NA
CASSIDVQIINGYTF,TGTGCCAGTAGTATAGACGTGCAGATAATAAATGGCTACACCTTC,NA,TRBV19,TRBJ1-2,NA
CASSGLHNEQFF,TGTGCCAGCTCGGGTTTACACAATGAGCAGTTCTTC,NA,TRBV9,TRBJ2-1,NA
CASSLTSTSGRALPDTQYF,TGTGCCAGCAGCTTAACGTCAACTAGCGGGAGGGCCCTTCCAGATACGCAGTATTTT,TRBD2,TRBV7-3,TRBJ2-3,NA
CASRQGFGEKLFF,TGTGCCAGCAGACAGGGGTTCGGTGAAAAACTGTTTTTT,TRBD1,TRBV6-5,TRBJ1-4,NA
CASSQDESGVYEQYF,TGTGCCAGCAGCCAAGATGAGAGCGGAGTTTACGAGCAGTACTTC,NA,TRBV4-2,TRBJ2-7,NA
CSGTSGRIDEQFF,TGCAGCGGAACTAGCGGGAGGATCGATGAGCAGTTCTTC,TRBD2,TRBV29-1,TRBJ2-1,NA
CASTMPGGSSYEQYF,TGTGCCAGCACCATGCCCGGCGGGTCCTCCTACGAGCAGTACTTC,NA,TRBV7-8,TRBJ2-7,NA
CASGLVLWADLAKNIQYF,TGTGCTAGTGGTTTGGTACTGTGGGCAGATCTAGCCAAAAACATTCAGTACTTC,NA,TRBV12-5,TRBJ2-4,NA
CASRAGETQYF,TGTGCCAGCAGGGCCGGGGAGACCCAGTACTTC,NA,TRBV28,TRBJ2-5,NA
CASRFSGESSYEQYF,TGCGCCAGCAGGTTTAGCGGAGAGAGCTCCTACGAGCAGTACTTC,NA,TRBV5-1,TRBJ2-7,NA
CASSPRTGPFDEQFF,TGTGCCAGCAGCCCGCGGACAGGGCCTTTTGATGAGCAGTTCTTC,TRBD1,TRBV9,TRBJ2-1,NA
CASSLYPGEGNQPQHF,TGTGCCAGCAGCTTATATCCAGGGGAAGGCAATCAGCCCCAGCATTTT,NA,TRBV11-2,TRBJ1-5,NA
CATSMTGSEQYF,TGTGCCACCAGCATGACAGGGAGCGAGCAGTACTTC,TRBD1,TRBV15,TRBJ2-7,NA
CASSSTRAGILAKNIQYF,TGTGCCAGCAGCTCAACCCGAGCGGGGATCTTAGCCAAAAACATTCAGTACTTC,NA,TRBV21-1,TRBJ2-4,NA
CASGAGTDYEQYF,TGTGCCTCTGGGGCCGGGACAGATTACGAGCAGTACTTC,TRBD1,TRBV30,TRBJ2-7,NA
CASSTIGDSREQFF,TGTGCCAGTAGTACCATTGGGGACTCACGTGAGCAGTTCTTC,NA,TRBV19,TRBJ2-1,NA
CASSSDVMSEQYF,TGTGCCAGCAGCTCGGACGTGATGAGTGAGCAGTACTTC,NA,TRBV5-6,TRBJ2-7,NA
CASSIGLAGTETQYF,TGTGCCAGCAGCATAGGACTAGCGGGAACGGAGACCCAGTACTTC,TRBD2,TRBV5-8,TRBJ2-5,NA
CASSESSGTYEQYF,TGTGCCAGCAGTGAATCTAGCGGGACCTACGAGCAGTACTTC,TRBD2,TRBV6-1,TRBJ2-7,NA
CASSRTGTSGRANTGELFF,TGTGCCAGCTCGCGAACCGGGACTAGCGGGAGGGCCAACACCGGGGAGCTGTTTTTT,TRBD2,TRBV18,TRBJ2-2,NA
CASSGGEWEQYF,TGTGCCAGCAGCGGGGGGGAGTGGGAGCAGTACTTC,TRBD2,TRBV5-4,TRBJ2-7,NA
CASSLGGQVGYGYTF,TGTGCCAGCAGCTTGGGTGGACAGGTCGGCTATGGCTACACCTTC,TRBD1,TRBV5-4,TRBJ1-2,NA
CASRSPRFEKLFF,TGTGCCAGCAGGAGCCCCCGATTCGAAAAACTGTTTTTT,NA,TRBV2,TRBJ1-4,NA
CASSLASTTGEGQFF,TGCGCCAGCAGCTTGGCCTCAACGACAGGGGAGGGGCAGTTCTTC,NA,TRBV5-1,TRBJ2-1,NA
CASSRRGGVYTEAFF,TGTGCCAGCAGCCGACGCGGGGGGGTCTACACTGAAGCTTTCTTT,NA,TRBV14,TRBJ1-1,NA
CASSFLRDNEQFF,TGTGCCAGCAGCTTTCTGCGGGACAATGAGCAGTTCTTC,NA,TRBV11-3,TRBJ2-1,NA
CASSSQGVNTGELFF,TGTGCCAGCAGCTCACAGGGGGTGAACACCGGGGAGCTGTTTTTT,TRBD1,TRBV5-4,TRBJ2-2,NA
CASSSRGGGGSQSSYNEQFF,TGTGCCAGCAGCTCTCGGGGGGGCGGTGGCTCCCAGAGCTCCTACAATGAGCAGTTCTTC,TRBD2,TRBV7-6,TRBJ2-1,NA
CASSSRLLYNVLTF,TGTGCCAGCAGCTCTAGACTACTGTACAACGTCCTGACTTTC,NA,TRBV11-2,TRBJ2-6,NA
CASSSPSGAGGTDTQYF,TGTGCCAGCAGCTCCCCGAGCGGAGCGGGAGGCACAGATACGCAGTATTTT,TRBD2,TRBV5-4,TRBJ2-3,NA